What follows describes a single T cell receptor (beta chain). The data are from a study of cytomegalovirus exposure and HLA in healthy donors. The primer mix had 60 Vbeta and 13 Jbeta primers. This table comes from immunoSEQ multiplex PCR, and its TCRdb copy is limited to in-frame clones, with some not included. The specimen's table records some 67,000 clones. V was cut by 1 base and J by 6 bases, with 14 bases left in between. The CDR3 has 15 residues. Germline V gene lookup returns CDR1 SGHKS and CDR2 YYEKEE (reference sequence). This chain links TRBV5-5 with TRBJ1-5, with TRBD1 as a possible D gene (6 bases). The sequencing input was PBMCs. This TCR was recovered from a woman under 40 in good health and CMV-seronegative. The CDR3 spells CASSLTGKKSQPQHF. CDR3 DNA: TGTGCCAGCAGCTTGACAGGGAAAAAAAGTCAGCCCCAGCATTTT.